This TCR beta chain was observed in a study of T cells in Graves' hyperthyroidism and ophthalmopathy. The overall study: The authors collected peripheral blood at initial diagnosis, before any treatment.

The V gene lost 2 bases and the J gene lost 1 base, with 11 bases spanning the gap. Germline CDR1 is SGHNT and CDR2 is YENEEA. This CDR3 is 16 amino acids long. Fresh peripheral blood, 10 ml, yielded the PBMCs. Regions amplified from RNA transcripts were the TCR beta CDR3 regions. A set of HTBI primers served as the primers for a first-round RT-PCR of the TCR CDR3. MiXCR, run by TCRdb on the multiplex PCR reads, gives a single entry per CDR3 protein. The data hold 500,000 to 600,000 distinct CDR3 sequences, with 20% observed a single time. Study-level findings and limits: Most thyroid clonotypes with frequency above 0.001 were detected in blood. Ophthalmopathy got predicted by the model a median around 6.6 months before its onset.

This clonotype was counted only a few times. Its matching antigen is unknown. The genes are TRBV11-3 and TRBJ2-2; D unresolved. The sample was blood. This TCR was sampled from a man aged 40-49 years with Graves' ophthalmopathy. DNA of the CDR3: TGTGCCAGCAGCTTAATGGCAGCAAAGAACACCGGGGAGCTGTTTTTT. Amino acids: CASSLMAAKNTGELFF.